This paragraph reports one TCR beta chain. This CDR3 spans 13 amino acids. Germline V lookup: CDR1 SNHLY, CDR2 FYNNEI. V lost 3 bases and J 5 bases, leaving 10 bases between the germline ends. This PCR relied on a set of 60 Vbeta primers and 13 Jbeta primers. Profiled with immunoSEQ multiplex PCR; TCRdb holds only in-frame clones, not every one. Of 150,000 to 200,000 clones in the sample, around 67% are singletons; the top ten hold 4% to 5.5%. This specimen comes from a study of cytomegalovirus exposure and HLA in healthy donors. Whole-study context: Out of about 360 genotyped donors, less than 85% belonged to the Caucasian-associated ancestry cluster.

Material for sequencing was PBMCs. The V and J genes are TRBV2 and TRBJ1-1; D call uncertain. The sequence was collected from a woman under 30 in good health and CMV-seropositive. CDR3 residues: CASSDDFGTEAFF. As DNA, the CDR3 is TGTGCCAGCAGTGATGACTTTGGGACTGAAGCTTTCTTT.